A selection of T cell receptor beta chains follows, all from one sample in a study of blood T cell repertoires in COVID-19. This table comes from immunoSEQ multiplex PCR, and its TCRdb copy is limited to in-frame clones, with some not included. The table includes 150,000 to 200,000 clones, roughly nine tenths detected once. Sample: peripheral blood. The receptors shown here come from a woman aged 60-75 years with COVID-19, enrolled during active disease. CDR3s include the opening cysteine and the closing phenylalanine or tryptophan. The D gene is left open where the match is weak.

CASSYLEGGRTNYGYTF,TRBV6-2/TRBV6-3,TRBJ1-2,.
CAAGLARLNEQFF,TRBV30,TRBJ2-1,TRBD2
CASSHQGEIYEQYF,TRBV4-1,TRBJ2-7,.
CASSPFTSYNEQFF,TRBV7-8,TRBJ2-1,.
CASSLPSGRALSYEQYF,TRBV5-6,TRBJ2-7,TRBD2
CASSLDTSLDTGELFF,TRBV7-9,TRBJ2-2,.
CASSVQGFDNQPQHF,TRBV2,TRBJ1-5,TRBD1
CASSSKGLSLNTEAFF,TRBV6-6,TRBJ1-1,.
CASSISGREYNEQFF,TRBV11-1,TRBJ2-1,TRBD2
CASSELSSVNYGYTF,TRBV25-1,TRBJ1-2,.
CSVAGQGGRETQYF,TRBV29-1,TRBJ2-5,TRBD1
CASSFPHFSGSVTGELFF,TRBV13,TRBJ2-2,TRBD2
CASSLYGGLVEGETQYF,TRBV7-2,TRBJ2-5,.
CASSPRTSGKFSGTAGELFF,TRBV19,TRBJ2-2,TRBD2
CASRPNTGSNVLTF,TRBV5-1,TRBJ2-6,.
CASSSHGGLNWANTQYF,TRBV7-9,TRBJ2-3,.
CASSLNSGSYNEQFF,TRBV11-2,TRBJ2-1,TRBD2
CASSFMAGFAYNEQFF,TRBV28,TRBJ2-1,.
CASSYSVSGHEQYF,TRBV6-5,TRBJ2-7,.
CAWDFPVAGGTYEQYF,TRBV30,TRBJ2-7,.
CASSPRTSGNPSYNEQFF,TRBV11-2,TRBJ2-1,TRBD2
CASSIPFWDRAGYTF,TRBV5-6,TRBJ1-2,TRBD1
CASSRPGGGTGYEQYF,TRBV28,TRBJ2-7,TRBD1
CASSSSFRGNGYTF,TRBV4-3,TRBJ1-2,.
CASSAAPGQVNEKLFF,TRBV7-9,TRBJ1-4,TRBD1
CASSFDRNYGYTF,TRBV7-2,TRBJ1-2,.
CASSLLAGGRTDTQYF,TRBV7-9,TRBJ2-3,TRBD2
CASSSAGGYNQPQHF,TRBV27,TRBJ1-5,.
CASTPVAGGNTEAFF,TRBV5-8,TRBJ1-1,.
CASSYSIRNEQYF,TRBV6-5,TRBJ2-7,.
CASSLWSQRNEQFF,TRBV28,TRBJ2-1,.
CASSTPSRLATDTQYF,TRBV6-6,TRBJ2-3,.
CASSSQQPQHF,TRBV28,TRBJ1-5,.
CASSLLAPTSEQYF,TRBV2,TRBJ2-7,.
CASSLAAFFRGKQPQHF,TRBV5-1,TRBJ1-5,.
CASSYFRGAGELFF,TRBV6-5,TRBJ2-2,.
CASSQEVGTGETQYF,TRBV3-1/TRBV3-2,TRBJ2-5,TRBD1
CATRTVAQPQHF,TRBV24-1,TRBJ1-5,.
CASSSPTGRPGQYF,TRBV28,TRBJ2-7,TRBD1
CASRDREAFKQYF,TRBV6-6,TRBJ2-7,TRBD1
CASRGTGTNEKLFF,TRBV6-6,TRBJ1-4,TRBD1
CASSPRTRGTNEKLFF,TRBV19,TRBJ1-4,.
CASTDGGNYNEQFF,TRBV3-1/TRBV3-2,TRBJ2-1,.
CASSAVASGTLFF,TRBV9,TRBJ2-1,.
CASRKADEETQYF,TRBV19,TRBJ2-5,.
CSASDLPGHYSNQPQHF,TRBV20-1,TRBJ1-5,.